A selection of T cell receptor beta chains follows, all from one sample in a study of shared clonotypes between healthy human individuals. Assay: immunoSEQ multiplex PCR; the TCRdb copy retains only in-frame clones and omits some. This table has 300,000 to 400,000 clones, 73% appearing once. Sequenced sample: memory CD4+ T cells sorted from blood. These receptors all stem from a man aged 25 to 40 in good health. The CDR3 runs from the conserved cysteine through the conserved F or W. The D gene is left open where the match is weak. Clone size is given for some rows only: seen once, a few or many times, or a class if the clone is expanded.

few	TRBV28	TRBD1	TRBJ2-7	CASTSVGGTGAYEQYF	TGTGCCAGCACCTCAGTGGGTGGGACAGGGGCCTACGAGCAGTACTTC
-	TRBV28	TRBD1	TRBJ1-4	CASSLRQGWNEKLFF	TGTGCCAGCAGTCTTAGACAGGGATGGAATGAAAAACTGTTTTTT
-	TRBV28	-	TRBJ1-5	CASSVDQPQHF	TGTGCCAGCAGTGTAGATCAGCCCCAGCATTTT
-	TRBV2	TRBD1	TRBJ1-1	CASSGTGNPRAFF	TGTGCCAGCAGTGGGACAGGGAATCCGAGAGCTTTCTTT
few	TRBV7-9	-	TRBJ2-3	CASSFFTLSTTDTQYF	TGTGCCAGCAGCTTTTTTACCCTCAGTACCACAGATACGCAGTATTTT
-	TRBV29-1	-	TRBJ1-2	CSVDSGGYTF	TGCAGCGTTGATTCTGGCGGCTACACCTTC
-	TRBV21-1	-	TRBJ2-7	CASSKEPKKHRSFYEQYF	TGTGCCAGCAGCAAAGAACCAAAAAAACACAGGTCCTTCTACGAGCAGTACTTC
few	TRBV5-8	TRBD2	TRBJ2-2	CASPRKSSGRAAGTGELFF	TGTGCCAGCCCCAGGAAATCTAGCGGGAGGGCCGCGGGCACCGGGGAGCTGTTTTTT
-	TRBV7-9	-	TRBJ2-7	CASSGDRYEQYF	TGTGCCAGCAGCGGAGATCGCTACGAGCAGTACTTC
-	TRBV9	-	TRBJ1-1	CASSPTVSNTEAFF	TGTGCCAGCAGCCCGACGGTCTCCAACACTGAAGCTTTCTTT
once	TRBV4-3	TRBD2	TRBJ2-1	CASSDSGLAVYNEQFF	TGCGCCAGCAGCGACTCTGGACTAGCGGTCTACAATGAGCAGTTCTTC
-	TRBV5-4	TRBD2	TRBJ2-7	CASSSGGADSYEQYF	TGTGCCAGCAGCTCGGGAGGGGCAGATTCCTACGAGCAGTACTTC
-	TRBV7-2	TRBD2	TRBJ2-2	CASSFVAGGMTGELFF	TGTGCCAGCAGCTTTGTAGCGGGAGGGATGACCGGGGAGCTGTTTTTT
-	TRBV19	TRBD2	TRBJ2-3	CASSIDEAGATDTQYF	TGTGCCAGTAGTATAGATGAGGCGGGAGCCACAGATACGCAGTATTTT